This T cell receptor (beta chain) derives from a study of vaccination and CD4 T cells after COVID-19 (dated by TCRdb to between 2022 and 2023). About the investigation overall: Every convalescent patient had a positive nasal swab PCR test for SARS-CoV-2, with mild disease in nine or ten patients and severe disease in one. Participants received two doses of either the Pfizer-BioNTech BNT162b2 vaccine (n=8) or the Moderna mRNA-1273 vaccine (n=2). The convalescent cohort comprised six males and four females, including two Hispanic individuals, seven Caucasians, two Asians and one multiracial person. For stimulating the cultures, overlapping spike peptide pools were used, derived from SARS-CoV-2 as well as from the common cold coronaviruses HCoV-NL63, HCoV-OC43 and HCoV-229E. Post-COVID blood samples were collected from convalescent patients a median of around 96 days after diagnosis, with a range of roughly 35 to 170 days. In control cultures, a CEFX viral epitope pool was used as positive control, an HIV-1 Nef peptide pool was used as negative control, or no peptide was added. The time from the second vaccine dose to post-vaccine blood sampling had a median of 72 days and ranged from roughly 13 to 241 days. In approximately ten COVID-19 convalescent patients and several infection-naive healthy vaccine recipients, the spike-specific CD4+ TCR repertoire before mRNA vaccination was compared with the repertoire after mRNA vaccination. Findings and caveats that apply to the study as a whole: Among convalescent patients, a median around 83% of the SARS-CoV-2-reactive clones seen after vaccination appeared only after vaccination, which suggests priming specific to the vaccine. An increase in the median number of SARS-CoV-2-reactive clonotypes from approximately 20 after infection to 38 after vaccination was observed, but the change was not found to be significant. In convalescent patients, nearly all vaccine-specific clones (304 of 307) were found to be mono-reactive for SARS-CoV-2 spike rather than cross-reactive with common cold coronaviruses. Relatively few convalescent patients were included in the study, and early timepoints after natural infection were not analyzed.

Its CDR3 holds 15 amino acids, cysteine through phenylalanine. CDR3 DNA is the only sequence kept; it has 45 bases, read in frame from the first base. Reading the germline V gene gives CDR1 SNHLY and CDR2 FYNNEI. Between the V and J ends, shortened by 6 bases and 3 bases respectively, the junction contains 14 bases. Libraries were constructed by PCR. DNA from cultured CD4+ T cells underwent TCR sequencing with the Oncomine TCR Beta short-read assay at the Johns Hopkins FTIC core. Genomic DNA was extracted from the cultured CD4+ T cells with the QIAamp micro DNA kit. Oncomine TCR Beta libraries from cultured CD4+ T cells were pooled with unique dual indexes and sequenced on an Illumina iSeq 100. The published analysis was carried out like this. Non-productive sequences were removed, and CDR3s that did not start with C, did not end with F or W, or were shorter than 7 amino acids were discarded. Antigen-specific clonotypes were identified using the MANAFEST web application through comparison of peptide-stimulated wells with reference and other culture wells. Positive clones required FDR below 0.05, an odds ratio above 5, and productive frequency above 0.1% in at least two of three replicate wells. A clonotype counted as cross-reactive if it showed significant expansion both in the SARS-CoV-2 spike wells and in at least one common cold coronavirus spike condition. Similarity between CDR3 sequences was evaluated in R version 3.6.1 using Levenshtein distances (stringdist) and unrooted phylogenetic trees (ape). TCRdb handled the public reads itself, with Q25 trimming in fastp and clone calling in MiXCR, and kept productive beta chains. Records with the same CDR3 protein are collapsed into one entry carrying the most frequent genes and DNA. The V and J calls reflect TCRdb's pipeline rather than the authors' work. This sample holds about 15,000 distinct CDR3 sequences; about 34% were observed only once. Clones ranked in the top ten supply roughly 38% of the sample.

About this clonotype: Its recognized antigen is unknown. The input lacks base qualities; no much larger clone sits a single base away.

The treatment or condition label here, explained by the study, means: roughly 11-day PBMC culture with coronavirus spike peptide pools or control peptides (ViraFEST assay). The study used the ViraFEST assay, which expanded antigen-specific T cells with peptide pools and then identified expanded clonotypes by TCR sequencing. The positive SARS-CoV-2 PCR tests of the convalescent patients were dated from March to December 2020, before the Alpha, Beta and Delta variants emerged in the United States. Each well held approximately 2 million PBMCs cultured in IMDM containing approximately 5% human AB serum and about 10 IU/ml IL-2, with 8 to 10 ug/ml peptide pools added. On days 3 and 7, half of the culture medium was replaced with fresh IL-2-containing medium. CD4+ T cells were isolated after approximately 10 days of culture through negative selection using the EasySep CD4+ T cell isolation kit. Ficoll-Paque Plus gradient centrifugation was used to isolate PBMCs from whole blood, and the isolated PBMCs were then either used fresh or cryopreserved at -140C. Culture conditions were generally each tested in triplicate wells.

This sequence uses TRBV2 and TRBJ1-4; no confident D gene assignment can be made. Source material: cultured CD4+ T cells from blood. The clonotype originates from a human donor with COVID-19. Here is the DNA: TGTGCCAGCAGCCTTCTCGGGGTCGCTAATGAAAAACTGTTTTTT. The encoded protein is CASSLLGVANEKLFF.